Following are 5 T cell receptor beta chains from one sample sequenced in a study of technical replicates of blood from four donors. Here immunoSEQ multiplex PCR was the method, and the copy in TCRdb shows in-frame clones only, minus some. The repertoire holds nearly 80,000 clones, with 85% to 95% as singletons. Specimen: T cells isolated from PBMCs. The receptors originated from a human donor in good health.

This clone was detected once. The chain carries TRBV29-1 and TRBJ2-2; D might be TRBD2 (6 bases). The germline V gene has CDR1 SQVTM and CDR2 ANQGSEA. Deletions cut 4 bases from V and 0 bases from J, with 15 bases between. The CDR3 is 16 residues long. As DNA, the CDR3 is TGCAGCGTTGCCTTGTTAAGCGGGTCGAACACCGGGGAGCTGTTTTTT. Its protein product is CSVALLSGSNTGELFF.

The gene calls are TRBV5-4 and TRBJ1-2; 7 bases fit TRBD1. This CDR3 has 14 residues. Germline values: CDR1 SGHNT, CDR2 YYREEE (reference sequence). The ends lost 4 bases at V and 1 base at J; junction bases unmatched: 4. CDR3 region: CASSPGGLNYGYTF. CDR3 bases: TGTGCCAGCAGCCCAGGGGGACTTAACTATGGCTACACCTTC.

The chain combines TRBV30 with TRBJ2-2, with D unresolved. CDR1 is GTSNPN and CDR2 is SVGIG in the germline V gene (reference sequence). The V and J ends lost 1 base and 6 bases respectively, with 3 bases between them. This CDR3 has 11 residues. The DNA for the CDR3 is TGTGCCTGGAGTGGAGCCGGGGAGCTGTTTTTT. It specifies CAWSGAGELFF. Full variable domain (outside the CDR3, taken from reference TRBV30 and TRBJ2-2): SQTIHQWPATLVQPVGSPLSLECTVEGTSNPNLYWYRQAAGRGLQLLFYSVGIGQISSEVPQNLSASRPQDRQFILSSKKLLLSDSGFYLCAWSGAGELFFGEGSRLTVL.

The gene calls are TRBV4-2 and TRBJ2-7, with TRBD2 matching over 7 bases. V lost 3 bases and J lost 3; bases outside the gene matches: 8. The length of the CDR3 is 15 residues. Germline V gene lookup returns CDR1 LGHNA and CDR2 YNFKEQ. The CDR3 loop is CASSQEAGWGYEQYF. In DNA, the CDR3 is TGTGCCAGCAGCCAGGAAGCGGGATGGGGCTACGAGCAGTACTTC.

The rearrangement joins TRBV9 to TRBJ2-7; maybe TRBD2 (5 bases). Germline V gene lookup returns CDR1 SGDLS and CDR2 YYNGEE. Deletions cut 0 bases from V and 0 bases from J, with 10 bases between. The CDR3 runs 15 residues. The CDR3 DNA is TGTGCCAGCAGCGTAGGGGTTAGCGCCTCCTACGAGCAGTACTTC. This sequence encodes CASSVGVSASYEQYF.